This T cell receptor beta chain was sequenced for a study of T cell repertoires in cytomegalovirus infection. Study-level information: CMV epitopes in the study were HLA-C-restricted (recently identified) and HLA-B-restricted (well studied). Public TCR beta signature analysis indicated the presence of both CMV infection and matching HLA type.

A few counts support this clonotype. No antigen is known for it. TCRdb recomputed calls from the reads with MiXCR, one row per CDR3 protein. The sample has hundreds of thousands of distinct CDR3 sequences, about 28% seen once. Broader study findings: Cumulative frequency (of public TCR beta family members) identified carriers of CMV plus the relevant HLA. Dominant in the ex vivo response were TCR beta clonotypes restricted by HLA-C and specific for CMV.

The CDR3 length is 14 residues. The V and J ends lost 0 bases and 6 bases respectively, with 11 bases between them. The chain carries TRBV12-3 or TRBV12-4 and TRBJ1-2; D call uncertain. This clonotype was sampled from a human donor in good health (CMV status not recorded). Some clones in this sample may be carry-over from other donors' samples. Sequenced here: cultured PBMCs, sampled from culture after CMV antigen stimulation. The CDR3 reads CASSLALLSHGYTF. The CDR3 DNA reads TGTGCCAGCAGTTTAGCCCTTCTGAGTCATGGCTACACCTTC.